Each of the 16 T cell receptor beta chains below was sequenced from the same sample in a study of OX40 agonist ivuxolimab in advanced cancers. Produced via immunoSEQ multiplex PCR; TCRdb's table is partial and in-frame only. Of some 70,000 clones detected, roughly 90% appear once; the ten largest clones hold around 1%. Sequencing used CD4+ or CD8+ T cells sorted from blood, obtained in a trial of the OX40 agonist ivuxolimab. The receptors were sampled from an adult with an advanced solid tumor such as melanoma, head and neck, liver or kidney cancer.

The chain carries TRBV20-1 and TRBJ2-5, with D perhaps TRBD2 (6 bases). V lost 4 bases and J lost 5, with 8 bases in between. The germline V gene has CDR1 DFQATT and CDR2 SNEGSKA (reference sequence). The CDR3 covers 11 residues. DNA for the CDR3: TGCAGTGCTACTGGGGGGGAGACCCAGTACTTC. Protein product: CSATGGETQYF.

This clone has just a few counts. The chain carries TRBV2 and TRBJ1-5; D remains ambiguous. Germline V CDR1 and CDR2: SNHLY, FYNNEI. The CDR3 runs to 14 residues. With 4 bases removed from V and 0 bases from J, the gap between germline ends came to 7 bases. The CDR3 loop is CASSGVYSNQPQHF. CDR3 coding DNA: TGTGCCAGCAGTGGGGTTTATAGCAATCAGCCCCAGCATTTT.

Here the CDR3 DNA reads TGCGCCAGCAGCTCTCTGGGACAGACGACGGGCTACACCTTC. Translated: CASSSLGQTTGYTF. The chain employs TRBV5-1 and TRBJ1-2; 7 nucleotides match TRBD1. Germline CDR1 SGHRS, CDR2 YFSETQ. This CDR3 comprises 14 residues. After removal of 3 bases from V and 8 bases from J, the junction contained 10 bases not matched to a gene.

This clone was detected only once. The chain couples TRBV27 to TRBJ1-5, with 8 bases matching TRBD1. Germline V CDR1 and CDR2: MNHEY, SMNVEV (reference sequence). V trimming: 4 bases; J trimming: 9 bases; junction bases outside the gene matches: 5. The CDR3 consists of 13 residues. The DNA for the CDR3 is TGTGCCAGCAGTTCAGGGGGCGACAGGCCCCAGCATTTT. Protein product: CASSSGGDRPQHF.

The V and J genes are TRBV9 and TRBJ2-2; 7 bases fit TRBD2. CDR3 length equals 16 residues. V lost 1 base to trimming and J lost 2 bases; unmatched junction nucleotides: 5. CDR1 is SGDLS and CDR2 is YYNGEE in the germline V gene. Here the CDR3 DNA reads TGTGCCAGCAGCGTAACGGCTAGCGGAAACACCGGGGAGCTGTTTTTT. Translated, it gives CASSVTASGNTGELFF.

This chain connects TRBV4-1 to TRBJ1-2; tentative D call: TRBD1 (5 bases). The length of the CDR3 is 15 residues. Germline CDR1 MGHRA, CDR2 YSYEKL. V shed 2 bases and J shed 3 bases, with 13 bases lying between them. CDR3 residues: CASSQQPGPDYGYTF. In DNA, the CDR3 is TGCGCCAGCAGCCAACAACCGGGGCCCGACTATGGCTACACCTTC.

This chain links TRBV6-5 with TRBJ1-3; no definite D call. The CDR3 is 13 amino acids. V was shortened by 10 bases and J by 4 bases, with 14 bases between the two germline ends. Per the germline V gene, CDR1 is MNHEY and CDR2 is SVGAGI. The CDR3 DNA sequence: TGTGCCACGACCCGAATTGGGGGAAACACCATATATTTT. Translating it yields CATTRIGGNTIYF.

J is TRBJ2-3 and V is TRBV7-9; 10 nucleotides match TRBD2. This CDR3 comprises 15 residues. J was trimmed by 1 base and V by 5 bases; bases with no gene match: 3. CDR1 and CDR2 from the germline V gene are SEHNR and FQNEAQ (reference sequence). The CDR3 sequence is CASSHTSGGTDTQYF. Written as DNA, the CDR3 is TGTGCCAGCAGCCATACTAGCGGGGGCACAGATACGCAGTATTTT.

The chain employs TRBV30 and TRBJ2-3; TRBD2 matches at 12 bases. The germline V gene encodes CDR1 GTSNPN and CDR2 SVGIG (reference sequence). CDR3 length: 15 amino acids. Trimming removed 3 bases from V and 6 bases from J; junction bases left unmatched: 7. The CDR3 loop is CAWSPGLAGVDTQYF. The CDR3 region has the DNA TGTGCCTGGAGCCCGGGACTAGCGGGCGTGGATACGCAGTATTTT.

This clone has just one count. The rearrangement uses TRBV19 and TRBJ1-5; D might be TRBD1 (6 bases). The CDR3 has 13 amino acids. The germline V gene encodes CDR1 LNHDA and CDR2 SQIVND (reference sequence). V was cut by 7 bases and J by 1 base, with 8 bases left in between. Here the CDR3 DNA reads TGTGCCAGTAAACAGGGAAGCAATCAGCCCCAGCATTTT. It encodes CASKQGSNQPQHF.

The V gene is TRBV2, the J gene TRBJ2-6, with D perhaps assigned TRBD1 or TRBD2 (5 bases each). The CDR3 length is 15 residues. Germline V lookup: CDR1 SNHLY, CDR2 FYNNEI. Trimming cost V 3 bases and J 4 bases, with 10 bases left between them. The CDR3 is CASSDRASGANVLTF. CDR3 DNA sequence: TGTGCCAGCAGTGACAGGGCTAGCGGGGCCAACGTCCTGACTTTC.

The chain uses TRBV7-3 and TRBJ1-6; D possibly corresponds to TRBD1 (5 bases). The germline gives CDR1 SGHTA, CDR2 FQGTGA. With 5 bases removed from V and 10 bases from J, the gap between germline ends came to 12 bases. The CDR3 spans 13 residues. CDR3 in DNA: TGTGCCAGCAGCCCCCGCGGGGGATCACCCCTCCACTTT. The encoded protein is CASSPRGGSPLHF.

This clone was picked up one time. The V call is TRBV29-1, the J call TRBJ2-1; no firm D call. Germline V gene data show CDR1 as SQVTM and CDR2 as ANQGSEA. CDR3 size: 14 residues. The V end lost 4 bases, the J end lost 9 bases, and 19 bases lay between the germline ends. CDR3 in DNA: TGCAGCGTTGTCCTGGACGCCTCGGTGAGTGAGCAGTTCTTC. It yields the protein CSVVLDASVSEQFF.

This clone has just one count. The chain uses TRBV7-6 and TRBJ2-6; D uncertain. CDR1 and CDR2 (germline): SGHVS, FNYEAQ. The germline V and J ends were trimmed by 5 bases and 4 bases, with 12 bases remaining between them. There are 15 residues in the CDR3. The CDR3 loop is CASSPEFSGANVLTF. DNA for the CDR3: TGTGCCAGCAGCCCGGAGTTTTCAGGGGCCAACGTCCTGACTTTC. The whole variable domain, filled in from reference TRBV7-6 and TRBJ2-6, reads GAGVSQSPRYKVTKRGQDVALRCDPISGHVSLYWYRQALGQGPEFLTYFNYEAQQDKSGLPNDRFSAERPEGSISTLTIQRTEQRDSAMYRCASSPEFSGANVLTFGAGSRLTVL.

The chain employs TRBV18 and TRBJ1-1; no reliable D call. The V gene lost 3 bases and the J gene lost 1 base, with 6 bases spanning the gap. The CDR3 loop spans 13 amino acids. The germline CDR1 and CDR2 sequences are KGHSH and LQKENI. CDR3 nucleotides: TGTGCCAGCTCACCGGGTGGGAACACTGAAGCTTTCTTT. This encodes CASSPGGNTEAFF.

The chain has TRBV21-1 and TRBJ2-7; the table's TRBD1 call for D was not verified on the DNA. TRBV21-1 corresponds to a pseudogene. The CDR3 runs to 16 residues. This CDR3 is CASSKGSWGPPYEQYF. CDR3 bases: TGTGCCAGCAGCAAAGGCTCCTGGGGGCCTCCCTACGAGCAGTACTTC.